This T cell receptor (beta chain) was documented in a study of OX40 agonist ivuxolimab in advanced cancers. Turning to the study itself: Prior anti-PD-1, anti-PD-L1 or anti-CTLA-4 therapy was allowed; less than 45% had some. Findings and limits, study-wide: In CD8+ T cells, expanded clones were on average more numerous than in CD4+. CD4+ and CD8+ T cells in blood underwent clonal expansion by week 6 at 0.1 to 3.0 mg/kg.

A few counts support this clone. Its antigen is still unknown. Systemic immunosuppression or a history of autoimmune disease excluded patients. Profiled with immunoSEQ multiplex PCR; TCRdb holds only in-frame clones, not every one. Of roughly 64,000 clones listed, roughly 90% are singletons. With 5 bases removed from V and 5 bases from J, the gap between germline ends came to 18 bases. CDR1 SGHTA and CDR2 FQGNSA come from the germline V gene. CDR3 length: 15 residues. Sequencing used CD4+ or CD8+ T cells sorted from blood, obtained in a trial of the OX40 agonist ivuxolimab. The chain couples TRBV7-2 to TRBJ2-5; TRBD2 might be the D (6 bases). This receptor was taken from an adult with an advanced solid tumor such as melanoma, head and neck, liver or kidney cancer. CDR3 protein: CASSLSPVGGETQYF. Written as DNA, the CDR3 is TGTGCCAGCAGCCTTTCACCGGTTGGGGGGGAGACCCAGTACTTC.